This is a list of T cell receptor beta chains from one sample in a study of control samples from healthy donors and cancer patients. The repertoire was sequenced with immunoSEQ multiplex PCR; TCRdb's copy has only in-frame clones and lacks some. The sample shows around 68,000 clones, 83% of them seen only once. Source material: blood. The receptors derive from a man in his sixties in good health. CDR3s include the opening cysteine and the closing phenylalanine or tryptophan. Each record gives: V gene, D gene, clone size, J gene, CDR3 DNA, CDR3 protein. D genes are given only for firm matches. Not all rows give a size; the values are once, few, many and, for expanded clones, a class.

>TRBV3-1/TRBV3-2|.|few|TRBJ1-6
TGTGCCAGCAGCCAAGTTCCGGGGTCCTATAATTCACCCCTCCACTTT
CASSQVPGSYNSPLHF
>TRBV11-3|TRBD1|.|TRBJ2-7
TGTGCCAGCAGCGAGGGGACAGTCTACGAGCAGTACTTC
CASSEGTVYEQYF
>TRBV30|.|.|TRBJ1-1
TGTGCCTGGAGTGTATTAAGTCCCCAGAGGGACACTGAAGCTTTCTTT
CAWSVLSPQRDTEAFF
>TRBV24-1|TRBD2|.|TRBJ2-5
TGTGCCACCAGTGATTTCTCGGGCGGGGGCCAAGAGACCCAGTACTTC
CATSDFSGGGQETQYF
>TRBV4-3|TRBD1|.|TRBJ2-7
TGCGCCAGCAGCCAAGATTGGACAGGGGGTTACGAGCAGTACTTC
CASSQDWTGGYEQYF
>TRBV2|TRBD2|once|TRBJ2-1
TGTGCCAGCAGTGATAGAGGTCTAGCGGGAGTCAGTGAGCAGTTCTTC
CASSDRGLAGVSEQFF
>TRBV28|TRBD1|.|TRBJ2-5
TGTGCCAGCAGCTGGGGTGGGACAGGTGATCAAGAGACCCAGTACTTC
CASSWGGTGDQETQYF
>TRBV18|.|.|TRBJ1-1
TGTGCCAGCTCACCACAGGCCCTAATGACTGAAGCTTTCTTT
CASSPQALMTEAFF
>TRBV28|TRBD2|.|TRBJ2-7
TGTGCCAGCAGTTCAGCGGGAGGGATTTACGAGCAGTACTTC
CASSSAGGIYEQYF
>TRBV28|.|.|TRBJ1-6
TGTGCCAGCAGTCTCATAAATTCACCCCTCCACTTT
CASSLINSPLHF
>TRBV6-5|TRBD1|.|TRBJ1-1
TGTGCCAGCAGCTCCGGACAGGGGAACACTGAAGCTTTCTTT
CASSSGQGNTEAFF
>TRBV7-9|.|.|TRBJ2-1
TGTGCCAGCAGCTTTAACCTTAGGTCCTACAATGAGCAGTTCTTC
CASSFNLRSYNEQFF
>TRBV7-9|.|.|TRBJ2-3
TGTGCCAGCAGGACCTGGGATACGCAGTATTTT
CASRTWDTQYF
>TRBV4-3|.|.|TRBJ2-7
TGCGCCAGCAGCCAAGATTTGGGTACGGCCTACGAGCAGTACTTC
CASSQDLGTAYEQYF
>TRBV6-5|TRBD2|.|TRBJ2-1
TGTGCCAGCAGTTACCCAGCGGGAGGGCAGTATGAGCAGTTCTTC
CASSYPAGGQYEQFF
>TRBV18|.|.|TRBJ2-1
TGTGCCAGCTCACCTGGGAGCTCTAGGAATGAGCAGTTCTTC
CASSPGSSRNEQFF
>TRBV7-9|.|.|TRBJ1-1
TGTGCCAGCAGCTTAGCCAAGAACACTGAAGCTTTCTTT
CASSLAKNTEAFF
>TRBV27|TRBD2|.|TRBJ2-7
TGTGCCAGCATTAGCGGGGCCTACGAGCAGTACTTC
CASISGAYEQYF
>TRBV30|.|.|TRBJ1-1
TGTGCCTGGATGACTCCAGGGTTGAACACTGAAGCTTTCTTT
CAWMTPGLNTEAFF
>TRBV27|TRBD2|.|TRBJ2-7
TGTGCCAGCAGTTTATTTACCGGGACTAGCGGGAGGGAGAACGAGCAGTACTTC
CASSLFTGTSGRENEQYF
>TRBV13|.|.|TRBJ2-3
TGTGCCAGCAGCTTAGGTTTGGCGGTTACAGATACGCAGTATTTT
CASSLGLAVTDTQYF
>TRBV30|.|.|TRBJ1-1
TGTGCCTGGAAGGTGGCGGGGTCCCATTCTGGAGCTTTCTTT
CAWKVAGSHSGAFF